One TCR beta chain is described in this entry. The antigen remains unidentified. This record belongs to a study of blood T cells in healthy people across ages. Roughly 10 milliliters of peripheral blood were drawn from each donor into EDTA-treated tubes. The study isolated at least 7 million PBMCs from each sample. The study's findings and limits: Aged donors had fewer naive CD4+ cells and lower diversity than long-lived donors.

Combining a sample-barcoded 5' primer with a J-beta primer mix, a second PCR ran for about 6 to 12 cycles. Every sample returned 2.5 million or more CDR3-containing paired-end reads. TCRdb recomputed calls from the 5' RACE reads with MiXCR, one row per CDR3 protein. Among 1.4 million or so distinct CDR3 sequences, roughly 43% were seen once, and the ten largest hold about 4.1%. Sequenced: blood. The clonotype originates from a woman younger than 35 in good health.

The CDR3 DNA is TGTGCCAGCAGTGAATTGGCCCTGCAGTACTTC. It codes for CASSELALQYF. The chain carries TRBV25-1 and TRBJ2-7; the D is unclear. The germline V gene has CDR1 MGHDK and CDR2 SYGVNS. Trimming shortened V by 1 base and J by 9 bases, and 7 bases separated the two germline ends. This CDR3 has 11 residues.